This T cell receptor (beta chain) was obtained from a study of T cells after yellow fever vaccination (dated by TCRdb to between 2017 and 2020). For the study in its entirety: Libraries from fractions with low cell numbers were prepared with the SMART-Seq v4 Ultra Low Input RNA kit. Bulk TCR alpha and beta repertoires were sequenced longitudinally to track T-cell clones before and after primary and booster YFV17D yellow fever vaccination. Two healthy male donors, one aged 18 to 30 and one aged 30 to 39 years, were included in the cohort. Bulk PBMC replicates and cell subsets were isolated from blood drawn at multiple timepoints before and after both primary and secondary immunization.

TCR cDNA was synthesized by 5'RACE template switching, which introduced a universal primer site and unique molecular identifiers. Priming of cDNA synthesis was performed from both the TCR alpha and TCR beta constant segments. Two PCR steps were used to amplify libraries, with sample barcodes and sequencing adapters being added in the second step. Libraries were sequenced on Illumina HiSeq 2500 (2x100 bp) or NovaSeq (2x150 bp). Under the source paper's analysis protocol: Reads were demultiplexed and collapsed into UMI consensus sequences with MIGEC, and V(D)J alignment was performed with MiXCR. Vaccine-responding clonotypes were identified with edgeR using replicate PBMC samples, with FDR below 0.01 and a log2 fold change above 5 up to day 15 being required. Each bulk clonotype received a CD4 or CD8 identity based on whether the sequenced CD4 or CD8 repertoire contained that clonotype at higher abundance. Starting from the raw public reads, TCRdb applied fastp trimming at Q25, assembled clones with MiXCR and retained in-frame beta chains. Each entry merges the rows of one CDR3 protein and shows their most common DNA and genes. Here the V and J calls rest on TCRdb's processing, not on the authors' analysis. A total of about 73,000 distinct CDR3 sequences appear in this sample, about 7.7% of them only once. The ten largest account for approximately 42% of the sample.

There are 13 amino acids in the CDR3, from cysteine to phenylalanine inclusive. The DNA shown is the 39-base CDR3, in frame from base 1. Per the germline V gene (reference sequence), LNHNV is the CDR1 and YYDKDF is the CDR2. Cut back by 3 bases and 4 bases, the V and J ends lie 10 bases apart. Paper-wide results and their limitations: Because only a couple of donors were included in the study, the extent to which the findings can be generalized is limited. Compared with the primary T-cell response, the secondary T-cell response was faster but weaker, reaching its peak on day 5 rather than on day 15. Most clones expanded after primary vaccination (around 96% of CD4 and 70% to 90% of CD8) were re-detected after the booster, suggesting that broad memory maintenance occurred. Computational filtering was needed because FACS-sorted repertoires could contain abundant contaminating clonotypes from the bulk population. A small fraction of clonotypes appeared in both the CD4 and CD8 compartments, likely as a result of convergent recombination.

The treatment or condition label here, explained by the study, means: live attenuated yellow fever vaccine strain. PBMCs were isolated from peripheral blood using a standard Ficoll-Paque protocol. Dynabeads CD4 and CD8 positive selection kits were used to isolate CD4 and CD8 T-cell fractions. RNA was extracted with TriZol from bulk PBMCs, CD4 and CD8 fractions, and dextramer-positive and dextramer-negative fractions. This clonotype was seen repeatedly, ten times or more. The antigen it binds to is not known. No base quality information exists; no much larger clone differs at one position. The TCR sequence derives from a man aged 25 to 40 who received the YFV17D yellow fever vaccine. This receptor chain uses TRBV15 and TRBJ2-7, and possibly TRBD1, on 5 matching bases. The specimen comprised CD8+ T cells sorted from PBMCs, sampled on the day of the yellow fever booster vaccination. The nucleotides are TGTGCCACCAGCAGTTTCCAGGGATACGAGCAGTACTTC. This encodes CATSSFQGYEQYF. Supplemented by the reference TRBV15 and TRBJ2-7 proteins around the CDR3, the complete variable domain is DAMVIQNPRYQVTQFGKPVTLSCSQTLNHNVMYWYQQKSSQAPKLLFHYYDKDFNNEADTPDNFQSRRPNTSFCFLDIRSPGLGDTAMYLCATSSFQGYEQYFGPGTRLTVT.